This T cell receptor (beta chain) was recovered during a study of T cell changes during pregnancy in multiple sclerosis. TCRdb's table, derived via immunoSEQ multiplex PCR, lists solely in-frame clones and lacks some. The table includes tens of thousands of clones, roughly 85% detected once. Sample: CD8+ T cells from peripheral blood mononuclear cells, taken in the first trimester of pregnancy. The clonotype originates from a female donor in good health, enrolled as a control in a pregnancy study.

The CDR3 spells CASRSLGGVNTEAFF. DNA of the CDR3: TGTGCCAGTCGCTCCTTGGGGGGAGTTAACACTGAAGCTTTCTTT. The gene calls are TRBV19 and TRBJ1-1; D perhaps matches TRBD1 (5 bases). The CDR3 loop spans 15 amino acids. CDR1 LNHDA and CDR2 SQIVND come from the germline V gene (reference sequence). V lost 8 bases and J lost 2, with 18 bases in between.